The 27 T cell receptor beta chains below come from one sample, sequenced in a study of OX40 agonist ivuxolimab in advanced cancers. The table came from immunoSEQ multiplex PCR; TCRdb's copy has only in-frame clones and leaves some out. There are tens of thousands of clones in the sample; about 87% occur only once, and approximately 0.4% lies in the top ten. Sequences were derived from CD4+ or CD8+ T cells sorted from blood, sampled in a trial of the OX40 agonist ivuxolimab. These TCRs come from an adult with an advanced solid tumor such as melanoma, head and neck, liver or kidney cancer.

The chain employs TRBV18 and TRBJ2-1; 9 nucleotides agree with TRBD1. The CDR3 spans 17 residues. V shed 6 bases, J shed 12 bases, and the junction held 21 bases outside the gene matches. In germline, CDR1 is KGHSH, CDR2 LQKENI. CDR3: CASSLETGTGNLKGQFF. Written as DNA, the CDR3 is TGTGCCAGCTCCCTCGAGACCGGGACAGGGAATTTAAAGGGGCAGTTCTTC.

The chain carries TRBV28 and TRBJ2-3, with 12 positions matching TRBD2. The junction had 6 bases not matched to a gene; V was cut back by 2 bases and J by 3 bases. The CDR3 runs to 17 residues. Germline CDR1 MDHEN, CDR2 SYDVKM. Written as DNA, the CDR3 is TGTGCCAGCAGTTTAATAGGACTAGCGGGACAGACAGATACGCAGTATTTT. Its translation: CASSLIGLAGQTDTQYF.

This sequence joins TRBV6-1 and TRBJ1-2, with a weak D call TRBD1 (5 bases). Germline loops: CDR1 MNHNS, CDR2 SASEGT. The CDR3 totals 13 residues. Trimming stripped 6 bases from V and 2 bases from J, with 10 bases between. CDR3 bases: TGTGCCAGCAGGGCGACAGACAACTATGGCTACACCTTC. It translates to CASRATDNYGYTF.

The rearrangement joins TRBV11-3 to TRBJ1-6; D not certain. The CDR3 sequence is 16 residues long. V dropped 5 bases and J dropped 5 bases, with 16 bases sitting between them. Germline V gives CDR1 SGHNT, CDR2 YENEEA. This CDR3 is CASSPAFGVHNSPLHF. CDR3 nucleotide sequence: TGTGCCAGCAGCCCCGCTTTCGGGGTACATAATTCACCCCTCCACTTT.

V is TRBV5-1 and J is TRBJ1-4; possible D gene TRBD1, 5 bases. CDR1 is SGHRS, CDR2 YFSETQ, per germline. The CDR3 contains 15 residues. With 4 bases removed from V and 5 bases from J, the gap between germline ends came to 15 bases. CDR3 in amino acids: CASSPEAGTNEKLFF. In DNA form, the CDR3 reads TGCGCCAGCAGCCCGGAGGCAGGGACCAATGAAAAACTGTTTTTT.

The rearrangement uses TRBV27 and TRBJ1-6; 8 bases match TRBD1. Trimming at V came to 6 bases and at J to 0 bases, leaving 7 bases not matched to a gene. The CDR3 length is 17 residues. Per the germline V gene, CDR1 is MNHEY and CDR2 is SMNVEV (reference sequence). Written as DNA, the CDR3 is TGTGCCAGCAGACCCGGGACAGGAAGCTCCTATAATTCACCCCTCCACTTT. This gives the protein CASRPGTGSSYNSPLHF.

The rearrangement joins TRBV30 to TRBJ2-7, with D perhaps TRBD1 (5 bases). There are 13 residues in the CDR3. Between the trimmed V and J ends, which lost 5 bases and 0 bases, there was a span of 11 bases. CDR1 GTSNPN and CDR2 SVGIG come from the germline V gene (reference sequence). In DNA form, the CDR3 reads TGTGCCTGGGCTTTACAGGACTCCTACGAGCAGTACTTC. Protein product: CAWALQDSYEQYF.

This clone appeared a single time. This chain links TRBV28 with TRBJ2-3; 7 nucleotides match TRBD2. The CDR3 has 15 amino acids. With 6 bases clipped from V and 1 base from J, the junction kept 7 bases outside the gene matches. Germline CDR1 reads MDHEN; CDR2 reads SYDVKM. The CDR3: CASSLQSGGTDTQYF. The CDR3 DNA is TGTGCCAGCAGCCTACAGAGCGGGGGCACAGATACGCAGTATTTT.

The chain recombines TRBV7-2 with TRBJ1-1; D gene uncertain. V lost 4 bases and J lost 4, with 13 bases in between. Germline lookup yields CDR1 SGHTA and CDR2 FQGNSA. CDR3 length: 14 residues. This chain's CDR3 is CASSSQSYLTEAFF. As DNA, the CDR3 is TGTGCCAGCAGCTCTCAGTCGTACCTCACTGAAGCTTTCTTT.

The chain is built from TRBV5-1 and TRBJ2-3; maybe TRBD1 (6 bases). Trimming pared 6 bases from V and 3 bases from J, leaving 14 bases between. Germline values: CDR1 SGHRS, CDR2 YFSETQ. The CDR3 length is 14 residues. The CDR3, as DNA: TGCGCCAGCACCCTGGGGACATCTACAGATACGCAGTATTTT. It specifies CASTLGTSTDTQYF.

This chain joins TRBV10-3 and TRBJ2-2; 7 bases match TRBD1. J was trimmed by 1 base and V by 9 bases; bases with no gene match: 5. The CDR3 totals 14 residues. CDR1 is ENHRY, CDR2 SYGVKD, per germline. The CDR3 region has the DNA TGTGCCATAGGGGCAGGGGGGAACACCGGGGAGCTGTTTTTT. Protein product: CAIGAGGNTGELFF.

V usage is TRBV5-5 and J usage is TRBJ1-2, with 8 positions matching TRBD1. The germline gives CDR1 SGHKS, CDR2 YYEKEE (reference sequence). J lost 8 bases, V lost 4 bases, and 4 bases had no gene match. This CDR3 comprises 12 residues. The CDR3 spells CASSPGGAGYTF. CDR3 nucleotide sequence: TGTGCCAGCAGCCCAGGGGGCGCAGGCTACACCTTC.

The chain joins TRBV5-5 to TRBJ2-1; D is possibly TRBD1 (6 bases). Per germline, CDR1 SGHKS and CDR2 YYEKEE (reference sequence). The CDR3 loop spans 17 amino acids. Deletions cut 2 bases from V and 0 bases from J, with 15 bases between. The CDR3 sequence is CASSFEQGRFSYNEQFF. The CDR3 DNA reads TGTGCCAGCAGCTTTGAACAGGGCCGTTTCTCCTACAATGAGCAGTTCTTC.

The CDR3 region is CASSHVGAGGFIQYF. For the CDR3, the DNA is TGTGCCAGCAGCCACGTTGGCGCGGGGGGATTCATTCAGTACTTC. J is TRBJ2-4 and V is TRBV7-3; 8 bases match TRBD2. CDR1 and CDR2 from the germline V gene are SGHTA and FQGTGA. After removal of 5 bases from V and 9 bases from J, the junction contained 12 bases not matched to a gene. The CDR3 consists of 15 residues.

The chain couples TRBV10-3 to TRBJ2-3; TRBD2 matches 7 bases. CDR1 and CDR2 (germline): ENHRY, SYGVKD. The CDR3 extends over 15 amino acids. V shed 2 bases, J shed 1 base, and the junction held 3 bases outside the gene matches. The CDR3 loop is CAISETSARTDTQYF. For the CDR3, the DNA is TGTGCCATCAGTGAGACTAGCGCTCGCACAGATACGCAGTATTTT.

V and J are TRBV10-3 and TRBJ1-3; no firm D call. There are 14 residues in the CDR3. CDR1 is ENHRY and CDR2 is SYGVKD in the germline V gene. Trimming pared 9 bases from V and 0 bases from J, leaving 12 bases between. CDR3 sequence: CAISPTSSGNTIYF. Written as DNA, the CDR3 is TGTGCCATTTCTCCGACGAGCTCTGGAAACACCATATATTTT.

The V call is TRBV10-3, the J call TRBJ1-1, with D tentatively TRBD1 (5 bases). The V end was cut by 2 bases, the J end by 11 bases, with 12 bases between. The CDR3 runs to 12 residues. Germline lookup yields CDR1 ENHRY and CDR2 SYGVKD. The CDR3 DNA reads TGTGCCATCAGTGAGGGGGACTGGGGGGCTTTCTTT. Translation: CAISEGDWGAFF.

The chain couples TRBV18 to TRBJ2-1; the match to TRBD2 covers 15 bases. Trimming removed 5 bases from V and 1 base from J; junction bases left unmatched: 9. CDR1 is KGHSH and CDR2 is LQKENI in the germline V gene. The CDR3 has 19 residues. CDR3 sequence: CASSSGLAGGPRSYNEQFF. CDR3 bases: TGTGCCAGCTCATCGGGACTAGCGGGAGGCCCTCGTTCCTACAATGAGCAGTTCTTC.

This chain connects TRBV4-1 to TRBJ2-5; 8 bases align to TRBD2. The junction had 8 bases not matched to a gene; V was cut back by 0 bases and J by 5 bases. Germline-derived CDR1 and CDR2 are MGHRA and YSYEKL. The CDR3 loop spans 16 amino acids. CDR3 sequence (DNA): TGCGCCAGCAGCCAAGATCCCAGCGGGGGAAGGGAGACCCAGTACTTC. This codes for CASSQDPSGGRETQYF.

This clone occurred once. The chain joins TRBV7-9 to TRBJ1-1; 10 bases agree with TRBD1. Trimming cost V 2 bases and J 4 bases; bases outside gene matches: 1. From germline, CDR1 is SEHNR and CDR2 FQNEAQ (reference sequence). This CDR3 is built from 14 residues. In DNA, the CDR3 is TGTGCCAGCAGCTTAAGGGACAGGGGCACTGAAGCTTTCTTT. It yields the protein CASSLRDRGTEAFF.

The chain joins TRBV2 to TRBJ1-1, with D possibly being TRBD1 (5 bases). The CDR3 is 13 amino acids. Trimming pared 7 bases from V and 4 bases from J, leaving 13 bases between. CDR1 is SNHLY and CDR2 is FYNNEI in the germline V gene. The CDR3 nucleotides are TGTGCCAGCATCAGGGACGGGGGCACTGAAGCTTTCTTT. Encoded protein: CASIRDGGTEAFF. Using reference TRBV2 and TRBJ1-1 for the parts outside the CDR3, the full variable domain is EPEVTQTPSHQVTQMGQEVILRCVPISNHLYFYWYRQILGQKVEFLVSFYNNEISEKSEIFDDQFSVERPDGSNFTLKIRSTKLEDSAMYFCASIRDGGTEAFFGQGTRLTVV.

This clone was detected only a few times. The chain links TRBV19 to TRBJ1-2; TRBD1 matches 7 bases. The CDR3 covers 15 residues. In germline, CDR1 is LNHDA, CDR2 SQIVND (reference sequence). The junction had 6 bases not matched to a gene; V was cut back by 1 base and J by 4 bases. CDR3 DNA sequence: TGTGCCAGTAGTATAGTCGCACAGGGGCCCTATGGCTACACCTTC. This translates into CASSIVAQGPYGYTF.

V and J are TRBV6-5 and TRBJ1-4; D call uncertain. The germline V and J ends were trimmed by 5 bases and 10 bases, with 11 bases remaining between them. In germline, CDR1 is MNHEY, CDR2 SVGAGI. The CDR3 totals 12 residues. The CDR3 DNA follows: TGTGCCAGCAGTCCGGCCCCCGGAAAACTGTTTTTT. As protein: CASSPAPGKLFF.

The chain has TRBV2 and TRBJ2-5; no firm D call. The V gene's germline CDR1 is SNHLY and CDR2 FYNNEI. The V gene lost 1 base and the J gene lost 5 bases, with 5 bases spanning the gap. This CDR3 has 12 residues. The CDR3 DNA reads as TGTGCCAGCAGTGAAGGTGGGGAGACCCAGTACTTC. Its protein product is CASSEGGETQYF.

The chain has TRBV10-3 and TRBJ2-1; 10 positions agree with TRBD2. J lost 8 bases, V lost 4 bases, and 8 bases had no gene match. Germline-derived CDR1 and CDR2 are ENHRY and SYGVKD. This CDR3 has 15 residues. CDR3 sequence reads: CAISVASGSSDEQFF. The CDR3, as DNA: TGTGCCATCAGTGTGGCTAGCGGGAGTAGTGATGAGCAGTTCTTC.

The chain combines TRBV27 with TRBJ2-7, with D possibly being TRBD2 (6 bases). V lost 4 bases and J lost 2, with 15 bases in between. The CDR3 spans 15 residues. The V gene's germline CDR1 is MNHEY and CDR2 SMNVEV (reference sequence). This CDR3 reads CASSSPGLPPYEQYF. CDR3 bases: TGTGCCAGCAGTTCTCCGGGACTCCCTCCCTACGAGCAGTACTTC.

V usage is TRBV7-7 and J usage is TRBJ2-3; tentatively, D is TRBD2 (6 bases). Trimming left V 5 bases short and J 0 bases short, with 15 bases between. There are 16 residues in the CDR3. Germline CDR1 is SSHAT and CDR2 is FNYEAQ (reference sequence). The CDR3, as DNA: TGTGCCAGCAGCCTGGGGGGATCTACTAGCACAGATACGCAGTATTTT. Protein sequence: CASSLGGSTSTDTQYF.